This TCR beta chain was documented in a study of blood T cell repertoires in COVID-19. About the study: The analysed material was cDNA or gDNA that came from T cells, B-cell-depleted T cells, or PBMCs.

In the authors' workflow: Amplification with reference gene primers provided the estimates of nucleated cell counts. Assay used: immunoSEQ multiplex PCR; TCRdb lists only in-frame clones, some missing. V and J calls and clone size are as listed in that table; D and trimming were resolved from the DNA. The sample contains 400,000 to 450,000 clones, roughly 90% of which appear only once. Trimming cost V 1 base and J 2 bases, with 13 bases left between them. There are 15 residues in the CDR3. Germline assignment: CDR1 SGHRS and CDR2 YFSETQ. The sequenced sample was peripheral blood. The J gene is TRBJ2-7, the V gene TRBV5-1; no definite D call. The TCR comes from a man aged 18 to 30 with COVID-19, enrolled during active disease. CDR3 residues: CASSLTPTPAYEQYF. CDR3 nucleotides: TGCGCCAGCAGCTTGACGCCTACCCCCGCCTACGAGCAGTACTTC.